This T cell receptor beta chain originates from a study of graft-versus-host responses after intestinal transplantation. Method: immunoSEQ multiplex PCR; TCRdb's copy keeps in-frame clones and lacks some. The table has some 86,000 clones, 91% seen once; the top ten hold roughly 0.1%. This clone was picked up one time. What it binds is unknown. This receptor was identified in a human donor who received an intestinal transplant. Material: unstimulated CD4+ T cells sorted from spleen or lymph node cells, obtained before intestinal transplant.

The CDR3 protein is CASSPPSHRTGKPEGANVLTF. As DNA, the CDR3 is TGTGCCAGCAGCCCTCCGTCCCACCGGACAGGAAAGCCTGAAGGGGCCAACGTCCTGACTTTC. This chain uses TRBV4-2 with TRBJ2-6; 7 nucleotides line up with TRBD1. This CDR3 is 21 amino acids long. Losses at the gene ends were 4 bases for V and 4 bases for J; bases not matched to a gene: 22. Germline V gene sequence: CDR1 LGHNA, CDR2 YNFKEQ.